Below are 2 T cell receptor beta chains sequenced from a single sample in a study of shared clonotypes between healthy human individuals. Assay used: immunoSEQ multiplex PCR; TCRdb lists only in-frame clones, some missing. This table holds roughly 2.5 million clones, 90% to 95% found once. The sequenced sample consisted of naive CD4+ T cells sorted from blood. Subset here: CD45RA+ positively selected. The receptor set was obtained from a man aged 18 to 29 in good health.

The chain recombines TRBV18 with TRBJ2-3; a weak D match, TRBD2 (6 bases). Trimming took 5 bases from V and 2 from J, leaving 11 bases between them. The CDR3 sequence is 14 residues long. Germline V CDR1 and CDR2: KGHSH, LQKENI. Here the CDR3 reads CASSERTTTDTQYF. CDR3 nucleotides: TGTGCCAGCTCAGAGCGGACTACCACAGATACGCAGTATTTT.

Comment on this clone: Different DNA sequences within this sample yield the same CDR3. The chain employs TRBV9 and TRBJ1-5, with 7 bases lining up with TRBD1. This CDR3 comprises 14 residues. The V gene's germline CDR1 is SGDLS and CDR2 YYNGEE. J gave up 7 bases and V 0 bases, and 4 bases lay outside the gene matches. CDR3 amino acids: CASSVAQGGQPQHF. DNA of the CDR3: TGTGCCAGCAGCGTAGCTCAGGGGGGACAGCCCCAGCATTTT.